This T cell receptor (beta chain) was identified in a study of shared clonotypes between healthy human individuals. As for the study in general: A donor's plate count was three for CD4 naive and three for CD4 memory; CD8 naive had two and CD8 memory one.

Measured with immunoSEQ multiplex PCR; TCRdb has only the in-frame clones, and not every one. The repertoire has 950,000 to 1,300,000 clones, more than 60% of them found once; the top ten carry around 1.5%. This CDR3 spans 14 amino acids. The V gene lost 7 bases and the J gene lost 5 bases, with 17 bases spanning the gap. Germline V gene sequence: CDR1 SGHTA, CDR2 FQGNSA. Sequenced material: memory CD4+ T cells sorted from blood. The subset is: CD45RA-negative fraction. The V and J genes are TRBV7-2 and TRBJ2-5; D gene unclear. This TCR derives from a young man in good health. The CDR3 sequence: CASMPGPLRETQYF. Here the CDR3 DNA reads TGTGCCAGCATGCCGGGCCCCCTGAGGGAGACCCAGTACTTC.